This T cell receptor (beta chain) was captured in a study of T cells in Graves' hyperthyroidism and ophthalmopathy. With 2 bases removed from V and 9 bases from J, the gap between germline ends came to 14 bases. Germline V gene sequence: CDR1 SGDLS, CDR2 YYNGEE. The CDR3 covers 13 residues. Researchers amplified the TCR beta CDR3 regions from RNA transcripts. An initial round of RT-PCR targeting the TCR CDR3 relied on the HTBI primer set. A single record per CDR3 protein comes from TCRdb applying MiXCR to the multiplex PCR reads. The sample carries over 350,000 distinct CDR3 sequences, approximately 17% recorded once. Clinical symptoms, serum thyroxine and TRAb, thyroid ultrasound and orbital computed tomography together formed the diagnostic basis. This clonotype came up many times.

This TCR derives from a man between 18 and 29 years old with Graves' ophthalmopathy. The specimen sequenced was blood. V and J are TRBV9 and TRBJ2-5, with D tentatively TRBD1 or TRBD2 (5 bases each). The CDR3 sequence is CASSVGTADPQYF. The CDR3 DNA is TGTGCCAGCAGCGTTGGGACCGCGGATCCCCAGTACTTC.